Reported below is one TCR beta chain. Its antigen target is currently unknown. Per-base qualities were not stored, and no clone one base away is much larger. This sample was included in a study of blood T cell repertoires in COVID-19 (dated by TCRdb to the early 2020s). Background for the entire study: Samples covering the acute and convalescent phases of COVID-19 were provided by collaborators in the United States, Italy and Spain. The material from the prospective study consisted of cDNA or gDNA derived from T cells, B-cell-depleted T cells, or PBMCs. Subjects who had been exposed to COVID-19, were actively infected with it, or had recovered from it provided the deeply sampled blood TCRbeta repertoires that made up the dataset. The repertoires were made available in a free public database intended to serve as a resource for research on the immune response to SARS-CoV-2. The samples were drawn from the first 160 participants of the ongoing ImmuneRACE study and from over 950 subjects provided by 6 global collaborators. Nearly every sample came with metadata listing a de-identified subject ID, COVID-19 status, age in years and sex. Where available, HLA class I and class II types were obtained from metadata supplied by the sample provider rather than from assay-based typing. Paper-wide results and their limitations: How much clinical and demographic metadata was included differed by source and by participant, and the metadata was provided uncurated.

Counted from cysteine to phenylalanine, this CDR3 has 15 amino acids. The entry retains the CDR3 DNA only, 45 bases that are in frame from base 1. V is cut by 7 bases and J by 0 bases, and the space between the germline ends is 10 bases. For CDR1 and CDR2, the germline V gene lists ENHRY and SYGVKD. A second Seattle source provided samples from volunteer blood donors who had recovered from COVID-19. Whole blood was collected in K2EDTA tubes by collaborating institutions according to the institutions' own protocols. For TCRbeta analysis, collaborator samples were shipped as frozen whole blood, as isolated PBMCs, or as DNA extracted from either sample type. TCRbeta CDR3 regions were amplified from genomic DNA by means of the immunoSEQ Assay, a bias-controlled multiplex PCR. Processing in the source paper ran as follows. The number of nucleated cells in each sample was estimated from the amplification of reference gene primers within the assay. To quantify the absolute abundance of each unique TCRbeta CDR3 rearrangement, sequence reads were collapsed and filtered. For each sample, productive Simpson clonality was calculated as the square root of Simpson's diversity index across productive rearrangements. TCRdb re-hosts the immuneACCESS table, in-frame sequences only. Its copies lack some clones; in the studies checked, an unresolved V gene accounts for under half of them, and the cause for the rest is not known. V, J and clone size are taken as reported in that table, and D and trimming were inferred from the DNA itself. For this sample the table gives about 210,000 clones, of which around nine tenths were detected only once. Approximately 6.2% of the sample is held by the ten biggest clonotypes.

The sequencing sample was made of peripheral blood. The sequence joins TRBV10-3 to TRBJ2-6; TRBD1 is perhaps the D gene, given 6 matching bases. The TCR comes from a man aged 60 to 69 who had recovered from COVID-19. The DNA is TGTGCCATCAAGACGGACAGCTCTGGGGCCAACGTCCTGACTTTC. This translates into CAIKTDSSGANVLTF.